Listed below are T cell receptor beta chains from one sample, sequenced in a study of spatial heterogeneity in lung cancer. From the 5' RACE reads, TCRdb called clonotypes with MiXCR, one entry per CDR3 protein. The sample lists around 24,000 distinct CDR3 sequences, 9.5% to 15% occurring once. This sample comprised PBMCs, obtained at surgery. These receptors were obtained from a female donor with early-stage non-small cell lung cancer. CDR3s include the opening cysteine and the closing phenylalanine or tryptophan. Fields, in order: V gene, D gene, J gene, clone size, CDR3 DNA, CDR3 protein. D genes are given only for firm matches. For some rows the clone size is stated as once, few or many, or as a class when expanded; others skip it.

v_call: TRBV29-1; d_call: TRBD2; j_call: TRBJ2-5; clone_size: many; cdr3_nt: TGCAGCGTTGTCCGCCAAGCGGGACCTCAAGAGACCCAGTACTTC; cdr3_aa: CSVVRQAGPQETQYF
v_call: TRBV20-1; d_call: -; j_call: TRBJ1-6; clone_size: many; cdr3_nt: TGCAGTGCTAGATACGAGAGCTCCTATAATTCACCCCTCCACTTT; cdr3_aa: CSARYESSYNSPLHF
v_call: TRBV7-9; d_call: TRBD1; j_call: TRBJ1-5; clone_size: -; cdr3_nt: TGTGCCAGCAGCGGGGCTCCAGGGGGTAGAAATCAGCCCCAGCATTTT; cdr3_aa: CASSGAPGGRNQPQHF
v_call: TRBV18; d_call: TRBD1; j_call: TRBJ1-6; clone_size: -; cdr3_nt: TGTGCCAGCTCAACGAAAGGACAGGTCGAACCCCTCCACTTT; cdr3_aa: CASSTKGQVEPLHF
v_call: TRBV12-3/TRBV12-4; d_call: TRBD1; j_call: TRBJ1-5; clone_size: -; cdr3_nt: TGTGCCAGCAGTCGGACAGGGGGTGGTCAGCCCCAGCATTTT; cdr3_aa: CASSRTGGGQPQHF
v_call: TRBV5-1; d_call: -; j_call: TRBJ2-3; clone_size: many; cdr3_nt: TGCGCCAGCAGCTTGAAAGGTTTCACAGATACGCAGTATTTT; cdr3_aa: CASSLKGFTDTQYF
v_call: TRBV20-1; d_call: TRBD1; j_call: TRBJ2-3; clone_size: -; cdr3_nt: TGCAGTTACGGGACAGGCACAGATACGCAGTATTTT; cdr3_aa: CSYGTGTDTQYF
v_call: TRBV29-1; d_call: -; j_call: TRBJ2-1; clone_size: many; cdr3_nt: TGCAGCGTTCTAGCGCAAAATGAGCAGTTCTTC; cdr3_aa: CSVLAQNEQFF
v_call: TRBV29-1; d_call: -; j_call: TRBJ2-2; clone_size: many; cdr3_nt: TGCAGCGTTGATGTCTTGGGGGCCAACACCGGGGAGCTGTTTTTT; cdr3_aa: CSVDVLGANTGELFF
v_call: TRBV7-9; d_call: -; j_call: TRBJ2-1; clone_size: many; cdr3_nt: TGTGCCAGCAGCTTCCCAAGCGGGCCACCAACAAATGAGCAGTTCTTC; cdr3_aa: CASSFPSGPPTNEQFF
v_call: TRBV20-1; d_call: -; j_call: TRBJ2-7; clone_size: -; cdr3_nt: TGCAGTGCTAGAGATACCCTAGTTGGGGTCTACGAGCAGTACTTC; cdr3_aa: CSARDTLVGVYEQYF
v_call: TRBV12-3/TRBV12-4; d_call: -; j_call: TRBJ1-1; clone_size: -; cdr3_nt: TGTGCCAGCAGTTTGGAAGGGGTAACTGAAGCTTTCTTT; cdr3_aa: CASSLEGVTEAFF
v_call: TRBV3-1; d_call: TRBD1; j_call: TRBJ2-4; clone_size: few; cdr3_nt: TGTGCCAGCAGCCTCCTAGGTACAGGGGTGAACATTCAGTACTTC; cdr3_aa: CASSLLGTGVNIQYF
v_call: TRBV28; d_call: TRBD1; j_call: TRBJ1-2; clone_size: many; cdr3_nt: TGTGCCAGCACCCTTCCACAGGGGAACTATGGCTACACCTTC; cdr3_aa: CASTLPQGNYGYTF
v_call: TRBV6-2/TRBV6-3; d_call: TRBD1; j_call: TRBJ1-5; clone_size: -; cdr3_nt: TGTGCCAGCAGCATGGACAGGGGGAATTACCAGCCCCAGCATTTT; cdr3_aa: CASSMDRGNYQPQHF